This TCR beta chain is from a study of response to subunit inactivated influenza vaccine. TCRdb itself ran the RT-PCR reads through MiXCR, one entry per CDR3 protein. This table has some 500,000 distinct CDR3 sequences, under 15% appearing once. Concerning this clonotype itself: The antigen is undetermined.

The CDR3 has 17 residues. The germline CDR1 and CDR2 sequences are MDHEN and SYDVKM. V trimming: 2 bases; J trimming: 4 bases; junction bases outside the gene matches: 11. Study observations and caveats: New T cells are recruited in small numbers by each seasonal influenza vaccination, according to the authors' suggestion.

The clonotype comes from a middle-aged man who received an inactivated influenza vaccine. This rearrangement joins TRBV28 to TRBJ2-5; 9 bases match TRBD2. The sample was PBMCs from blood, taken about 40 days after vaccination. The CDR3 DNA is TGTGCCAGCAGTTTAAGGATCTCTAGCGGGGAACGAGAGACCCAGTACTTC. This translates into CASSLRISSGERETQYF.